Listed here are 16 T cell receptor beta chains from one sample, sequenced in a study of prognosis after radiotherapy for stage I lung cancer. Using two-round multiplex PCR, the authors amplified TCR beta CDR3 from genomic DNA. During first-round PCR, primers specific to each TRBV and TRBJ gene were used. TCRdb processed the multiplex PCR reads anew with MiXCR; each CDR3 protein has one entry. The table has some 56,000 distinct CDR3 sequences, around 27% seen once. Sequenced here: PBMCs, sampled before or after stereotactic body radiation therapy (not recorded which). The receptors originated from a donor older than 45 with non-small cell lung cancer.

This clonotype was counted ten times or more. V gene TRBV30 combines with J gene TRBJ1-4; the match to TRBD1 covers 8 bases. J gave up 7 bases and V 1 base, and 2 bases lay outside the gene matches. This CDR3 is built from 13 residues. CDR1 is GTSNPN and CDR2 is SVGIG in the germline V gene (reference sequence). The CDR3, as DNA: TGTGCCTGGAGTGGACAGGGGAGTGAAAAACTGTTTTTT. Its protein is CAWSGQGSEKLFF.

This clonotype was detected a few times. The likely explanation is a read error, given a far larger clone one base away. The chain uses TRBV6-2 or TRBV6-3 and TRBJ2-3, with 8 bases lining up with TRBD1. CDR1 MNHEY and CDR2 SVGEGT come from the germline V gene. J was trimmed by 1 base and V by 6 bases; bases with no gene match: 12. This CDR3 spans 17 amino acids. CDR3 bases: TGTGCCAGCAGACGGATGTGGACAGGGTGGGGCACAGATACGCAGTATTTT. Residues: CASRRMWTGWGTDTQYF.

This clonotype was seen a handful of times. Being one base from a much bigger clone, this may be a read error. This chain links TRBV20-1 with TRBJ2-1, with D perhaps given as TRBD1 or TRBD2 (5 bases each). Germline CDR1 reads DFQATT; CDR2 reads SNEGSKA (reference sequence). The ends were cut back, 6 bases at V and 12 bases at J, with 27 bases in the middle. The CDR3 runs 15 residues. The chain's CDR3 is CSAAPHGTNGVRQFF. CDR3 in DNA: TGCAGTGCCGCCCCACACGGGACCAACGGGGTTCGGCAGTTCTTC.

This clonotype has ten or more counts. The chain carries TRBV3-1 and TRBJ1-6; 7 bases are a match to TRBD1. This CDR3 region has 16 residues. Germline assignment: CDR1 LGHDT and CDR2 YNNKEL (reference sequence). V lost 4 bases to trimming and J lost 5 bases; unmatched junction nucleotides: 8. The DNA for the CDR3 is TGTGCCAGCAGCCTAGGGACAGCCCTCAATAATTCACCCCTCCACTTT. Protein sequence: CASSLGTALNNSPLHF.

This clonotype has a count of ten or more. The V gene is TRBV27, the J gene TRBJ2-3, with TRBD2 as a possible D gene (5 bases). Trimming took 5 bases from V and 3 from J, leaving 21 bases between them. CDR1 and CDR2 (germline): MNHEY, SMNVEV (reference sequence). The CDR3 has 17 residues. The CDR3 region has the DNA TGTGCCAGCAGTCCGGACTCCTTTACCCTGGGGACAGATACGCAGTATTTT. This codes for CASSPDSFTLGTDTQYF.

This clonotype was seen many times. The chain joins TRBV20-1 to TRBJ2-5; D is uncertain. The V and J ends lost 0 bases and 0 bases respectively, with 11 bases between them. The CDR3 is 15 residues long. The V gene's germline CDR1 is DFQATT and CDR2 SNEGSKA (reference sequence). CDR3 region: CSARDPAVDQETQYF. CDR3 nucleotide sequence: TGCAGTGCTAGAGATCCGGCGGTGGACCAAGAGACCCAGTACTTC.

This clonotype has at least ten counts. The chain uses TRBV7-3 and TRBJ2-1; D ambiguous. Germline CDR1 is SGHTA and CDR2 is FQGTGA. Trimming stripped 2 bases from V and 7 bases from J, with 9 bases between. The CDR3 has 13 amino acids. CDR3 sequence: CASSLGPPNEQFF. The CDR3 region has the DNA TGTGCCAGCAGCTTAGGCCCCCCGAATGAGCAGTTCTTC.

The chain couples TRBV6-2 or TRBV6-3 to TRBJ1-6; D is unclear. This CDR3 spans 12 amino acids. The V end lost 6 bases, the J end lost 7 bases, and 7 bases lay between the germline ends. Germline lookup yields CDR1 MNHEY and CDR2 SVGEGT. CDR3: CASRLTNSPLHF. DNA of the CDR3: TGTGCCAGCAGGTTGACAAATTCACCCCTCCACTTT.

Concerning this clonotype: A far larger clone is only one base removed, so a read error is likely. This rearrangement joins TRBV6-6 to TRBJ2-7; TRBD1 agrees at 9 bases. The CDR3 contains 15 residues. Germline CDR1 and CDR2: MNHNY and SVGAGI (reference sequence). The CDR3: CASIYSRTGDYEQYF. The CDR3 DNA is TGTGCCAGCATTTACTCTCGGACAGGGGATTACGAGCAGTACTTC.

The V gene is TRBV7-3, the J gene TRBJ2-1; 7 nucleotides align to TRBD1. CDR3 length equals 16 residues. V shed 1 base and J 9 bases; nucleotides not matched to a gene: 12. CDR1 and CDR2 (germline): SGHTA, FQGTGA. The CDR3 DNA reads as TGTGCCAGCAGCTTAAAGGTAGGGACAGTGGGCCTTGAGCAGTTCTTC. Residues: CASSLKVGTVGLEQFF.

Notes on this clonotype: This may arise from a read error, as a much more abundant clone is one base away. The chain joins TRBV3-1 to TRBJ1-1, with 7 bases matching TRBD1. CDR1 LGHDT and CDR2 YNNKEL come from the germline V gene (reference sequence). CDR3 length equals 16 residues. V gave up 2 bases and J gave up 5 bases; unmatched junction bases: 11. CDR3 residues: CASSQRPRPGGTEAFF. The CDR3 DNA is TGTGCCAGCAGCCAAAGGCCCCGGCCAGGGGGAACTGAAGCTTTCTTT.

This clonotype came up many times. V and J are TRBV19 and TRBJ2-1; D ambiguous. Germline CDR1 is LNHDA and CDR2 is SQIVND (reference sequence). The CDR3 has 13 amino acids. Trimming stripped 7 bases from V and 2 bases from J, with 9 bases between. This CDR3 is CASTGGPYNEQFF. DNA of the CDR3: TGTGCCAGTACCGGCGGTCCCTACAATGAGCAGTTCTTC.

This clonotype has ten or more counts. V is TRBV20-1 and J is TRBJ2-1; a possible D gene is TRBD2 (7 bases). Germline V gene data show CDR1 as DFQATT and CDR2 as SNEGSKA (reference sequence). Trimming removed 0 bases from V and 7 bases from J, with 13 bases in between. CDR3 length equals 14 residues. The CDR3 sequence is CSARDSGGLNEQFF. The CDR3 DNA reads as TGCAGTGCTAGAGATTCCGGGGGGCTAAATGAGCAGTTCTTC.

This clonotype was counted ten times or more. The rearrangement links TRBV9 to TRBJ2-1; 8 nucleotides line up with TRBD2. The J segment lost 9 bases and the V segment lost 0 bases, leaving 5 bases of the junction unmatched. Germline loops: CDR1 SGDLS, CDR2 YYNGEE. The CDR3 runs 14 residues. For the CDR3, the DNA is TGTGCCAGCAGCGTAGCGGGGGGGGTAGGTGAGCAGTTCTTC. It yields the protein CASSVAGGVGEQFF.

Comment on this clonotype: This sequence is one base from a far larger clone and is likely a read error. The chain uses TRBV6-2 or TRBV6-3 and TRBJ1-5, with 10 bases that match TRBD1. This CDR3 has 17 residues. J lost 4 bases, V lost 6 bases, and 12 bases had no gene match. Germline CDR1 is MNHEY and CDR2 is SVGEGT. CDR3 bases: TGTGCCAGCAGACACCTGGGGACAGGGGTCTCAAATCAGCCCCAGCATTTT. It codes for CASRHLGTGVSNQPQHF.

The sample holds many counts of this clonotype. The J gene is TRBJ1-2, the V gene TRBV29-1; D unresolved. The V gene lost 0 bases and the J gene lost 0 bases, with 5 bases spanning the gap. Germline CDR1 and CDR2: SQVTM and ANQGSEA. The CDR3 consists of 13 residues. The CDR3 sequence is CSVEDAANYGYTF. The CDR3 DNA reads TGCAGCGTTGAAGATGCAGCTAACTATGGCTACACCTTC.